A selection of T cell receptor beta chains follows, all from one sample in a study of radiotherapy plus CTLA-4 blockade in lung cancer. Sequenced by immunoSEQ multiplex PCR; TCRdb stores in-frame clones only, minus some. Here the sample spans roughly 30,000 clones, roughly 80% being singletons. The source was peripheral blood, collected from a patient treated with radiotherapy plus ipilimumab. The receptors derive from a human donor with non-small cell lung cancer who had stable disease on radiotherapy plus ipilimumab. Both conserved end residues are part of each CDR3. A D gene is named only where the DNA matches it firmly. Expanded clones get a size class; other rows say once, few or many, or leave the size out.

d_gene: NA; abundance: NA; j_gene: TRBJ1-2; v_gene: TRBV6-5; CDR3aa: CASSYRPVLANGYTF; CDR3nt: TGTGCCAGCAGTTATCGGCCAGTTTTAGCGAACGGCTACACCTTC
d_gene: TRBD1; abundance: NA; j_gene: TRBJ1-5; v_gene: TRBV28; CDR3aa: CASSFSTGGIGQPQHF; CDR3nt: TGTGCCAGCAGTTTTTCGACAGGGGGCATCGGTCAGCCCCAGCATTTT
d_gene: TRBD1; abundance: NA; j_gene: TRBJ2-4; v_gene: TRBV19; CDR3aa: CASSMKSGGLSVKNIQYF; CDR3nt: TGTGCCAGTAGTATGAAGTCAGGGGGCCTTTCGGTCAAAAACATTCAGTACTTC
d_gene: TRBD1; abundance: NA; j_gene: TRBJ1-3; v_gene: TRBV9; CDR3aa: CASSVDQGAGNTIYF; CDR3nt: TGTGCCAGCAGCGTCGACCAGGGGGCTGGAAACACCATATATTTT
d_gene: TRBD1; abundance: once; j_gene: TRBJ2-1; v_gene: TRBV7-2; CDR3aa: CASSLATGATGNEQFF; CDR3nt: TGTGCCAGCAGCTTGGCGACAGGGGCCACAGGCAATGAGCAGTTCTTC
d_gene: TRBD1; abundance: once; j_gene: TRBJ1-2; v_gene: TRBV5-1; CDR3aa: CASSFGQAPNYGYTF; CDR3nt: TGCGCCAGCAGCTTTGGACAGGCCCCTAACTATGGCTACACCTTC
d_gene: NA; abundance: NA; j_gene: TRBJ1-1; v_gene: TRBV19; CDR3aa: CASSHQGMNTEAFF; CDR3nt: TGTGCCAGTTCTCACCAGGGTATGAACACTGAAGCTTTCTTT
d_gene: NA; abundance: few; j_gene: TRBJ1-6; v_gene: TRBV7-6; CDR3aa: CASSPEGIPRRVNSPLHF; CDR3nt: TGTGCCAGCAGCCCCGAGGGCATCCCGAGACGGGTTAATTCACCCCTCCACTTT
d_gene: NA; abundance: NA; j_gene: TRBJ1-1; v_gene: TRBV9; CDR3aa: CASSVDGRKNTEAFF; CDR3nt: TGTGCCAGCAGCGTCGACGGCAGAAAGAACACTGAAGCTTTCTTT
d_gene: NA; abundance: NA; j_gene: TRBJ1-2; v_gene: TRBV7-6; CDR3aa: CASSSIQGPRSNYGYTF; CDR3nt: TGTGCCAGCAGCTCCATACAGGGCCCGAGATCTAACTATGGCTACACCTTC
d_gene: TRBD1; abundance: few; j_gene: TRBJ1-4; v_gene: TRBV19; CDR3aa: CASKAGTGNEKLFF; CDR3nt: TGTGCCAGTAAAGCCGGGACAGGGAATGAAAAACTGTTTTTT
d_gene: NA; abundance: few; j_gene: TRBJ2-5; v_gene: TRBV10-3; CDR3aa: CAVAGRSGPETQYF; CDR3nt: TGTGCCGTGGCCGGCAGGTCTGGGCCAGAGACCCAGTACTTC
d_gene: NA; abundance: once; j_gene: TRBJ2-7; v_gene: TRBV4-3; CDR3aa: CASSPSGTGESYEQYF; CDR3nt: TGCGCCAGCAGCCCTAGCGGGACAGGGGAATCCTACGAGCAGTACTTC
d_gene: TRBD1; abundance: medium-sized; j_gene: TRBJ1-2; v_gene: TRBV6-5; CDR3aa: CASSFLGQGADGYTF; CDR3nt: TGTGCCAGCAGTTTCCTGGGACAGGGGGCCGACGGCTACACCTTC